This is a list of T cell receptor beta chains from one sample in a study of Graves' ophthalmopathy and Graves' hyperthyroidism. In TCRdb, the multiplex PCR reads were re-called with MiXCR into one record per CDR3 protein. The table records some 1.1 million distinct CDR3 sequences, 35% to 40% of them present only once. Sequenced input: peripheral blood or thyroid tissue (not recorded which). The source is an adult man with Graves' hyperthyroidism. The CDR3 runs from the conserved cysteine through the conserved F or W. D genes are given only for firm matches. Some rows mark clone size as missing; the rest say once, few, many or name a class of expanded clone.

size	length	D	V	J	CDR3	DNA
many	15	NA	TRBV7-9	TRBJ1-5	CASSPSTIDNQPQHF	TGTGCCAGCAGCCCGTCGACTATAGACAATCAGCCCCAGCATTTT
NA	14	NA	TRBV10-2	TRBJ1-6	CASSEPDTHSPLHF	TGCGCCAGCAGTGAGCCGGACACCCATTCACCCCTCCACTTT
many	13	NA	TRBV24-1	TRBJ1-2	CATSDSQSYGYTF	TGTGCCACCAGTGATTCCCAGAGCTATGGCTACACCTTC
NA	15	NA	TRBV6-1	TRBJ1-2	CASSQDLKEGNGYTF	TGTGCCAGCAGCCAAGATCTGAAAGAGGGTAATGGCTACACCTTC
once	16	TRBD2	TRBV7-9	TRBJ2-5	CASSLASGGDRETQYF	TGTGCCAGCAGCTTAGCCAGCGGGGGGGATCGGGAGACCCAGTACTTC
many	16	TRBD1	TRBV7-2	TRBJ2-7	CASSFSGTGGSYEQYF	TGTGCCAGCAGCTTTTCCGGGACAGGGGGCTCCTACGAGCAGTACTTC
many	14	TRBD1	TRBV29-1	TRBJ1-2	CSVDPGQGLEGYTF	TGCAGCGTTGACCCCGGACAGGGCTTGGAGGGCTACACCTTC
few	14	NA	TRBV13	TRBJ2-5	CASSPSTFEETQYF	TGTGCCAGCAGCCCATCCACATTCGAAGAGACCCAGTACTTC
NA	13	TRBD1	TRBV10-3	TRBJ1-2	CAGRDGTGTGYTF	TGTGCCGGCAGGGACGGGACAGGGACGGGCTACACCTTC
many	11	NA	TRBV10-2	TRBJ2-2	CASSANGELFF	TGCGCCAGCAGTGCTAACGGGGAGCTGTTTTTT
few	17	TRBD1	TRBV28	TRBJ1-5	CASRPGTDTSHNQPQHF	TGTGCCAGCAGACCTGGGACAGACACGTCCCACAATCAGCCCCAGCATTTT
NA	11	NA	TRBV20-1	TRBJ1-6	CSARGGGSLHF	TGCAGTGCTAGGGGGGGGGGATCCCTCCACTTT
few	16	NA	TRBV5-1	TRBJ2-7	CASSPSLDRNRYEQYF	TGCGCCAGCAGCCCTAGTTTAGACAGGAATCGGTACGAGCAGTACTTC
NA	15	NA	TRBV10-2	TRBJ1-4	CASSESRSTDEKLFF	TGCGCCAGCAGTGAGTCGAGGAGTACCGATGAAAAACTGTTTTTT
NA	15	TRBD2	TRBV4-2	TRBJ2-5	CASSQADGTKETQYF	TGTGCCAGCAGCCAAGCCGATGGGACTAAAGAGACCCAGTACTTC
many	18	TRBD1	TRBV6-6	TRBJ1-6	CASSWRGGRGLNNSPLHF	TGTGCCAGCAGTTGGCGGGGGGGCAGGGGGCTGAATAATTCACCCCTCCACTTT
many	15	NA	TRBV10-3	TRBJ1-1	CAISESQGRGTEAFF	TGTGCCATCAGTGAGTCGCAGGGACGGGGCACTGAAGCTTTCTTT
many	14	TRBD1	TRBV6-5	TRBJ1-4	CASSRDRAGEKLFF	TGTGCCAGCAGTAGGGACAGGGCTGGTGAAAAACTGTTTTTT
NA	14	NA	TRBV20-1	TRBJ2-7	CSAEQERGTYEQYF	TGCAGTGCTGAACAAGAACGGGGGACCTACGAGCAGTACTTC
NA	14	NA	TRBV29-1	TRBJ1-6	CSVDSGDGKSPLHF	TGCAGCGTTGATTCGGGGGATGGGAAGTCACCCCTCCACTTT
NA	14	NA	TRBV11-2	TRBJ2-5	CATGQGGGQETQYF	TGTGCCACGGGCCAGGGAGGCGGCCAAGAGACCCAGTACTTC
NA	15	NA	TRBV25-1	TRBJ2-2	CASSQLDGGAGELFF	TGTGCCAGCAGCCAACTTGACGGGGGAGCCGGGGAGCTGTTTTTT
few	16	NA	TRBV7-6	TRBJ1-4	CASSQVQGRSNEKLFF	TGTGCCAGCAGCCAAGTTCAGGGGAGGTCTAATGAAAAACTGTTTTTT
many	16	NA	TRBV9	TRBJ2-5	CASSVDGDLAGETQYF	TGTGCCAGCAGCGTAGACGGGGATCTAGCAGGAGAGACCCAGTACTTC
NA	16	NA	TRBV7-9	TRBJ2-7	CASSKIRGREGSEQYF	TGTGCCAGCAGCAAGATCAGGGGGCGGGAGGGAAGCGAGCAGTACTTC
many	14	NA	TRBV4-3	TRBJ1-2	CASSQETLNYGYTF	TGCGCCAGCAGCCAAGAGACCCTAAACTATGGCTACACCTTC
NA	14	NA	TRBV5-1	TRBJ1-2	CASSLETGYGGYTF	TGCGCCAGCAGCTTGGAAACAGGGTATGGTGGCTACACCTTC
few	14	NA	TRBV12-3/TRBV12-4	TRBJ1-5	CASSLGANNQPQHF	TGTGCCAGCAGTTTAGGGGCAAACAATCAGCCCCAGCATTTT
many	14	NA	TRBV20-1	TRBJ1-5	CSALLGGINQPQHF	TGCAGTGCCCTTTTGGGGGGGATCAATCAGCCCCAGCATTTT
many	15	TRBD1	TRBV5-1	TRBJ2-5	CASSSGTGPGETQYF	TGCGCCAGCAGCTCCGGGACAGGGCCGGGAGAGACCCAGTACTTC
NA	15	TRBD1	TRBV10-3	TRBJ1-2	CAISEGTGGAYGYTF	TGTGCCATCAGTGAGGGGACAGGGGGGGCCTACGGCTACACCTTC
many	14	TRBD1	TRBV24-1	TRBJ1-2	CATSERTGVDGYTF	TGTGCCACCAGTGAAAGGACAGGTGTAGACGGCTACACCTTC
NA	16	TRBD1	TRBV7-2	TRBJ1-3	CAGSLVGTGTGNTIYF	TGTGCCGGCAGCTTAGTGGGGACAGGGACAGGAAACACCATATATTTT
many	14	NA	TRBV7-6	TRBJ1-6	CASSLGDPLRALHF	TGTGCCAGCAGCTTAGGTGACCCTCTTCGGGCCCTCCACTTT
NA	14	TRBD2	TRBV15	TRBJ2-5	CATSRAGGAETQYF	TGTGCCACCAGCAGAGCGGGGGGGGCCGAGACCCAGTACTTC
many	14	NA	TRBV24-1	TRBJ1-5	CATTRDRTNQPQHF	TGTGCCACCACCCGGGACCGTACCAATCAGCCCCAGCATTTT
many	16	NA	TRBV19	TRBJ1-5	CASSISAAGVNQPQHF	TGTGCCAGTAGTATCTCGGCAGCCGGAGTAAATCAGCCCCAGCATTTT
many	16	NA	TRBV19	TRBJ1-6	CASTYGGSSYNSPLHF	TGTGCCAGTACCTACGGGGGGAGCTCCTATAATTCACCCCTCCACTTT
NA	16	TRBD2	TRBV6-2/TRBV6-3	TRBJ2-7	CASSTGTNPISYEQYF	TGTGCCAGCAGTACCGGGACTAACCCGATTTCCTACGAGCAGTACTTC
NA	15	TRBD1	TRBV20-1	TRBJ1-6	CSAIRTGGNNSPLHF	TGCAGTGCTATACGGACAGGGGGTAATAATTCACCCCTCCACTTT
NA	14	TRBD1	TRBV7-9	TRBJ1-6	CASSADRANSPLHF	TGTGCCAGCAGCGCGGACAGGGCCAATTCACCCCTCCACTTT
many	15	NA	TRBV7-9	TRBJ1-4	CASSSPLGADEKLFF	TGTGCCAGCAGCTCCCCCCTGGGGGCTGATGAAAAACTGTTTTTT
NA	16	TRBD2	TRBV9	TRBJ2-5	CASSVGGAGDQETQYF	TGTGCCAGCAGCGTAGGGGGCGCGGGGGATCAAGAGACCCAGTACTTC
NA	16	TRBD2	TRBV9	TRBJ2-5	CASAEGIAGVGETQYF	TGTGCCAGCGCGGAGGGGATAGCGGGAGTGGGTGAGACCCAGTACTTC
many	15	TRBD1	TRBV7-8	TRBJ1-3	CASSATGISGNTIYF	TGTGCCAGCAGCGCGACAGGGATAAGTGGAAACACCATATATTTT
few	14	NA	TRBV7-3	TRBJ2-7	CASSVEGTSSEQYF	TGTGCCAGCTCGGTCGAAGGGACGTCCTCCGAGCAGTACTTC
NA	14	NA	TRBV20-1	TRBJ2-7	CSATIADSSYEQYF	TGCAGTGCGACAATAGCGGATAGCTCCTACGAGCAGTACTTC
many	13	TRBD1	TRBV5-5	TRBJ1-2	CASSGGQHYGYTF	TGTGCCAGCAGCGGGGGACAGCACTATGGCTACACCTTC
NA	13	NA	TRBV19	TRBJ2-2	CASSIAGTGELFF	TGTGCCAGTAGTATAGCCGGGACAGGGGAGCTGTTTTTT
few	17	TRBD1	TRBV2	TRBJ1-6	CASSEAQRDRVDSPLHF	TGTGCCAGCAGTGAAGCGCAGCGAGACAGGGTGGATTCACCCCTCCACTTT
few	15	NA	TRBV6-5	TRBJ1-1	CASSSAGTVGTEAFF	TGTGCCAGCAGTTCCGCCGGGACGGTGGGCACTGAAGCTTTCTTT
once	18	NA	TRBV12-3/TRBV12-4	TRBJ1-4	CASSFRVSCALKEEKLFF	TGTGCCAGCAGTTTTCGGGTGTCTTGTGCCCTTAAGGAGGAAAAACTGTTTTTT
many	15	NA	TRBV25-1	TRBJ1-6	CASSATPRANSPLHF	TGTGCCAGCAGTGCTACCCCCAGGGCAAATTCACCCCTCCACTTT
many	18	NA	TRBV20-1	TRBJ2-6	CSASLLGQPTSGANVLTF	TGCAGTGCTAGTTTGTTAGGACAGCCCACCTCTGGGGCCAACGTCCTGACTTTC
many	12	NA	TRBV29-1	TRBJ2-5	CSVEPGDSTQYF	TGCAGCGTTGAGCCGGGGGACTCGACCCAGTACTTC
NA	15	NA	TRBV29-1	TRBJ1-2	CSVVFYRALGYGYTF	TGCAGCGTTGTCTTCTATAGGGCCCTCGGCTATGGCTACACCTTC
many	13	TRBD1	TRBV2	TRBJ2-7	CATKDRGSYEQYF	TGTGCCACGAAGGACAGGGGGTCTTACGAGCAGTACTTC